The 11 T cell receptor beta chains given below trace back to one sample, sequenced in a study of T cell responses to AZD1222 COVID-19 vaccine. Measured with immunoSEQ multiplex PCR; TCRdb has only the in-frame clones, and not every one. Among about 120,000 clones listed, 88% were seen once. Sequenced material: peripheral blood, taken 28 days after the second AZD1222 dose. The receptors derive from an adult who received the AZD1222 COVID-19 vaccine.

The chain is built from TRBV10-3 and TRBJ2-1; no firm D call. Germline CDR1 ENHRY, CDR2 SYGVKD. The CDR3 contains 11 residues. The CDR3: CASSRNNEQFF. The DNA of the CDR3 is TGTGCGAGTAGTAGAAACAATGAGCAGTTCTTC.

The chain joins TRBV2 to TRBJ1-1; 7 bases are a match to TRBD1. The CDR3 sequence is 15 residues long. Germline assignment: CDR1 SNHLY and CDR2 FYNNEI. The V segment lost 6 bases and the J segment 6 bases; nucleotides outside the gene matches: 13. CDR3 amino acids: CASSTASQGPPEAFF. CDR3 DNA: TGTGCCAGCAGCACAGCTTCACAGGGGCCCCCTGAAGCTTTCTTT. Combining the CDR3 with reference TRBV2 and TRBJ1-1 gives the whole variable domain EPEVTQTPSHQVTQMGQEVILRCVPISNHLYFYWYRQILGQKVEFLVSFYNNEISEKSEIFDDQFSVERPDGSNFTLKIRSTKLEDSAMYFCASSTASQGPPEAFFGQGTRLTVV.

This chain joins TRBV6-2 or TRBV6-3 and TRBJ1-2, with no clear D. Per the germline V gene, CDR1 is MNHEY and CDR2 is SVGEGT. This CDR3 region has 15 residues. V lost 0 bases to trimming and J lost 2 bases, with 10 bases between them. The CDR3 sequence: CASSYSAGDNYGYTF. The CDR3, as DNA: TGTGCCAGCAGTTACTCTGCAGGAGACAACTATGGCTACACCTTC.

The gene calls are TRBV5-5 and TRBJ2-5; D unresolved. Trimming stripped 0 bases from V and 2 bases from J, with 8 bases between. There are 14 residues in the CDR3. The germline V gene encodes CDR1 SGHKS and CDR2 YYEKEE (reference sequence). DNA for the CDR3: TGTGCCAGCAGCTTGGGCCCCGAACAAGAGACCCAGTACTTC. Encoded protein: CASSLGPEQETQYF.

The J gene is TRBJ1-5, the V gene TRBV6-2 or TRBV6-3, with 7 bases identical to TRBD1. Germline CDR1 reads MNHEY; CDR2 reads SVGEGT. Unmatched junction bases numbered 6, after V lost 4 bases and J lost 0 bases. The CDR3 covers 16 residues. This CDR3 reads CASSSRTGNSNQPQHF. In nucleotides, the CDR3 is TGTGCCAGCAGTTCCCGGACAGGAAATAGCAATCAGCCCCAGCATTTT.

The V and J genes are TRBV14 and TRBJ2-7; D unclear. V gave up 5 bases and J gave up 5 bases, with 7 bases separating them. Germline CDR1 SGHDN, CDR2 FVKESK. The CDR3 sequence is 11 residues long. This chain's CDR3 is CASSAAHEQYF. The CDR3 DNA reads TGTGCCAGCAGCGCCGCCCACGAGCAGTACTTC.

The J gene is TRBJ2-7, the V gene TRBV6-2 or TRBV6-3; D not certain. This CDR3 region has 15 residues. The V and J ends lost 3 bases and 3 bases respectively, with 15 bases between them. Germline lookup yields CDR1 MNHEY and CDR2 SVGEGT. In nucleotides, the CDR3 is TGTGCCAGCAGTTATGAGGACCCGGTAATCTACGAGCAGTACTTC. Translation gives CASSYEDPVIYEQYF.

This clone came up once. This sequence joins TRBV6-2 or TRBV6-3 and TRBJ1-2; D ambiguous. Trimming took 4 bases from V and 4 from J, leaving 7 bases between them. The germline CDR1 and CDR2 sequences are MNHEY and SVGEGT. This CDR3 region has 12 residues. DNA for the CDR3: TGTGCCAGCAGTTGGGAGACCTATGGCTACACCTTC. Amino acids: CASSWETYGYTF.

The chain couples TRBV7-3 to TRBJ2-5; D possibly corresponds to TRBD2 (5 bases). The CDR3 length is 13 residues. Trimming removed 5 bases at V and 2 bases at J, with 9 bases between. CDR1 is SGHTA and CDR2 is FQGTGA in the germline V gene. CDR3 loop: CASSPADQETQYF. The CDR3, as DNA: TGTGCCAGCAGCCCAGCGGATCAAGAGACCCAGTACTTC.

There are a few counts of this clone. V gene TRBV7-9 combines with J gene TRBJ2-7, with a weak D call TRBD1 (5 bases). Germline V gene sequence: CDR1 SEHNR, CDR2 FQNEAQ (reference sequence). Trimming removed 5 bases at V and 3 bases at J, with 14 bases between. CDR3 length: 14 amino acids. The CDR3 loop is CASSKAGFLYEQYF. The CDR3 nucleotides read TGTGCCAGCAGCAAAGCAGGGTTTCTCTACGAGCAGTACTTC.

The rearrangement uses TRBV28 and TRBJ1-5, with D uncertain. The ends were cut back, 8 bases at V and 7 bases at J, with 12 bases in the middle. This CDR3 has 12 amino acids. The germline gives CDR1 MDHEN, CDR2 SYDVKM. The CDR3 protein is CASGPLRQPQHF. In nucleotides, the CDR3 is TGTGCCAGCGGCCCTCTCCGACAGCCCCAGCATTTT.